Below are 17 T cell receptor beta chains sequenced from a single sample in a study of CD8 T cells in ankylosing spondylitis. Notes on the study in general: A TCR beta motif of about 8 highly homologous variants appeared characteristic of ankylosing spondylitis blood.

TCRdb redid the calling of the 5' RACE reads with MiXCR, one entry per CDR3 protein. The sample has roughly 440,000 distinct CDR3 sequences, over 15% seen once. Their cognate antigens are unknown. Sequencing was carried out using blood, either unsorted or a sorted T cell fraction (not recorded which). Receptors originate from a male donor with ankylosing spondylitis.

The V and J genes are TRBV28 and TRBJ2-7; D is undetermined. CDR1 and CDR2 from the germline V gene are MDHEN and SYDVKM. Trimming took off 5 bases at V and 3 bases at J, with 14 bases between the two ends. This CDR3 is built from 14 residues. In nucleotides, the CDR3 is TGTGCCAGCAGTCCAGACACTTACCACTACGAGCAGTACTTC. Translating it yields CASSPDTYHYEQYF. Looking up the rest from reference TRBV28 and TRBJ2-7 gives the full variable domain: DVKVTQSSRYLVKRTGEKVFLECVQDMDHENMFWYRQDPGLGLRLIYFSYDVKMKEKGDIPEGYSVSREKKERFSLILESASTNQTSMYLCASSPDTYHYEQYFGPGTRLTVT.

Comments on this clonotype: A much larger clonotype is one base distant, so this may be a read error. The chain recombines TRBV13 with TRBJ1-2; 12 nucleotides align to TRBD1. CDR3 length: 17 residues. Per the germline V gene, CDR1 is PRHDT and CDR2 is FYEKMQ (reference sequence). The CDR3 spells CACRPGTGGETNYGYTF. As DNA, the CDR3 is TGTGCCTGCAGGCCCGGGACAGGGGGCGAGACTAACTATGGCTACACCTTC.

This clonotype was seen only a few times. CDR3 nucleotide sequence: TGTGCCAGCAGTGAACTTGGGTTCGCGAACACCGGGGAGCTGTTTTTT. Translation gives CASSELGFANTGELFF. The chain links TRBV2 to TRBJ2-2; D is undetermined. The CDR3 contains 16 residues. CDR1 and CDR2 from the germline V gene are SNHLY and FYNNEI. Trimming took 2 bases from V and 0 from J, leaving 10 bases between them.

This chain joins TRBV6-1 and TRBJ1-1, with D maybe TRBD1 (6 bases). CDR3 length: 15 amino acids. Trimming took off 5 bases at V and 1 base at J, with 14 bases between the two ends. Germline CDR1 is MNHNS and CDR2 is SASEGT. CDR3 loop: CASSPLDSSNTEAFF. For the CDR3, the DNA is TGTGCCAGCAGTCCCCTGGACAGTTCGAACACTGAAGCTTTCTTT.

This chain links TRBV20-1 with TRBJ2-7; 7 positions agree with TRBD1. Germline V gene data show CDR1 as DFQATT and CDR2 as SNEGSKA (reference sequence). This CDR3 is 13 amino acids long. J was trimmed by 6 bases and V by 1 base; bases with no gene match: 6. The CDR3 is CSARGQGYGEQYF. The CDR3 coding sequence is TGCAGTGCTAGAGGACAGGGTTATGGCGAGCAGTACTTC.

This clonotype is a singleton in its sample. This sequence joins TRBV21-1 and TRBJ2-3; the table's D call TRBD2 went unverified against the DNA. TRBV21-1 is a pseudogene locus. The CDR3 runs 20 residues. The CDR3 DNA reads TGTGCCAGCAGCGATAAGTATATTTCGACTAGCGGGAGAGTCACAGATACGCAGTATTTT. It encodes CASSDKYISTSGRVTDTQYF.

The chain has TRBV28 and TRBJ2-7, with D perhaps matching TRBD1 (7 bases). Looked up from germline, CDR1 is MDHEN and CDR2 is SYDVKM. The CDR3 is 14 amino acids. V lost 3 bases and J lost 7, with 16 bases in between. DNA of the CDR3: TGTGCCAGCAGTTTTCTTCGGACAGGAGGGGAGCAGTACTTC. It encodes CASSFLRTGGEQYF.

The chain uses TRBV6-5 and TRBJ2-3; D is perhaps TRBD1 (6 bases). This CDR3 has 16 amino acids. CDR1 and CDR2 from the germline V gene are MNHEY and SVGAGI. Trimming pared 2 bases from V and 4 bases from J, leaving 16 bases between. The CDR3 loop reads CASSYEGGSKSDTQYF. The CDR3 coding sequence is TGTGCCAGCAGTTACGAAGGGGGTAGTAAGTCAGATACGCAGTATTTT.

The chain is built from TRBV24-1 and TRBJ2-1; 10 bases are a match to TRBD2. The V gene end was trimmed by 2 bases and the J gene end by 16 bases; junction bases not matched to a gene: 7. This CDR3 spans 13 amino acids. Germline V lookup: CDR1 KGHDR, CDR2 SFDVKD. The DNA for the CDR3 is TGTGCCACCAGTGATTACGGATCTAGCGGGAGCTTCTTC. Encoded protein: CATSDYGSSGSFF.

The CDR3 nucleotides are TGCGCCAGCAGCTTGGGCCCAGGACAGGGGGTATCCAATGAGCAGTTCTTC. Residues: CASSLGPGQGVSNEQFF. The genes are TRBV5-1 and TRBJ2-1; 10 bases fit TRBD1. The CDR3 totals 17 residues. CDR1 and CDR2 (germline): SGHRS, YFSETQ. Germline trimming cut 0 bases from V and 6 bases from J; bases unmatched to any gene: 9.

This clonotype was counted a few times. In DNA form, the CDR3 reads TGTGCCAGCAGCTTCGGTCCAGGGGATGGCTACACCTTC. Translation: CASSFGPGDGYTF. The rearrangement links TRBV7-9 to TRBJ1-2; D is perhaps TRBD1 (6 bases). The V gene's germline CDR1 is SEHNR and CDR2 FQNEAQ (reference sequence). The CDR3 has 13 residues. V was cut by 3 bases and J by 6 bases, with 11 bases left in between.

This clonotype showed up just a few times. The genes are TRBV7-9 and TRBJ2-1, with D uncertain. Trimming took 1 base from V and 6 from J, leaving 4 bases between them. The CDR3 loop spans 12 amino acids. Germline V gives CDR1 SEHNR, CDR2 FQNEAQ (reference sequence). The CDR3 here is CASSLGSNEQFF. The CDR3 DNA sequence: TGTGCCAGCAGCTTAGGAAGCAATGAGCAGTTCTTC.

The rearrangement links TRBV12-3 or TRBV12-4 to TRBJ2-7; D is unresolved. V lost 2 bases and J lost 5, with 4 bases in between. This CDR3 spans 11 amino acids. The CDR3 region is CASSLWDEQYF. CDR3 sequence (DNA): TGTGCCAGCAGTTTATGGGACGAGCAGTACTTC.

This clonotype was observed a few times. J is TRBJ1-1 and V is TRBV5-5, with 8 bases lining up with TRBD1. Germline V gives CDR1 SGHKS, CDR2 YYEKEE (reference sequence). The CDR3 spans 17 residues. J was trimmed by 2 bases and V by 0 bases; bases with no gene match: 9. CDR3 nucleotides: TGTGCCAGCAGCTTGGGACAGGGGTGGTCGGAAAACACTGAAGCTTTCTTT. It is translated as CASSLGQGWSENTEAFF. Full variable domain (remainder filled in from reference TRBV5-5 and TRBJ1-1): DAGVTQSPTHLIKTRGQQVTLRCSPISGHKSVSWYQQVLGQGPQFIFQYYEKEERGRGNFPDRFSARQFPNYSSELNVNALLLGDSALYLCASSLGQGWSENTEAFFGQGTRLTVV.

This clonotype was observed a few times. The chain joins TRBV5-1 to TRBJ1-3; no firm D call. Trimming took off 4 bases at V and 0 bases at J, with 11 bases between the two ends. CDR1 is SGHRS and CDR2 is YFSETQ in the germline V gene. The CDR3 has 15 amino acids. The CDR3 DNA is TGCGCCAGCAGCCCAACTTCTACCTCTGGAAACACCATATATTTT. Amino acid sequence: CASSPTSTSGNTIYF.

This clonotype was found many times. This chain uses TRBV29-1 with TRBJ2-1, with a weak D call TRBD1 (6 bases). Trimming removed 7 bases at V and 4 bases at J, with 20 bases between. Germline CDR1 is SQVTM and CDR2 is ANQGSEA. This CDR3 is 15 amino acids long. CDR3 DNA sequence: TGCAGCGCGGGGTCTACAGGGTTACCATACAATGAGCAGTTCTTC. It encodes CSAGSTGLPYNEQFF.

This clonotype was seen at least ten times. CDR3 amino acids: CASSIRLAGADTQYF. Written as DNA, the CDR3 is TGCGCCAGCAGCATTCGACTAGCGGGAGCAGATACGCAGTATTTT. This chain joins TRBV5-1 and TRBJ2-3, with 12 nucleotides matching TRBD2. This CDR3 is 15 amino acids long. Germline CDR1 reads SGHRS; CDR2 reads YFSETQ. The V and J ends lost 4 bases and 4 bases, in that order; junction bases with no gene match: 4.